This record covers a single TCR beta chain. Its antigen target is currently unknown. Base qualities are not provided; no much larger clone lies one nucleotide away. Amplification of full-length TCR variable regions was done by 5' RACE PCR using constant-region reverse primers, and this step was followed by semi-nested PCR with Nested Universal Primer A. Using the ReliaPrep RNA Cell Miniprep System, total RNA was extracted, and the SMARTer RACE 5'/3' Kit was then used to reverse transcribe the RNA into 5'RACE-ready cDNA. An Illumina MiSeq was used to sequence the full-length TCR alpha and beta libraries, which had been barcoded with multiplex adaptors. The paper's data handling went like this. For each of nine subset-tissue groups, sequencing data from the five patients were pooled, and the groups were compared by unsupervised clustering of TCR gene usage. The Morisita-Horn index, with shared sequences weighted by their contribution to each repertoire, was used to calculate repertoire similarity. TCRdb took the public reads, trimmed them with fastp at Q25, ran MiXCR for clone calling and kept in-frame beta chains. Each record represents a unique CDR3 protein, reported with the most common genes and DNA among its rows. The V and J calls shown here were made by TCRdb, not taken from the authors' results. The sample table shows under 60,000 distinct CDR3 sequences, and around 26% are seen once. The ten biggest clones cover about 2% of the sample.

The Miltenyi Naive CD4+ T Cell Isolation kit was used to purify naive CD4+ T cells, and Tregs were depleted with CD25 microbeads. Tregs, naive and memory CD4+ T cells from tumor, blood and ipsilateral draining lymph nodes of 4 or 5 breast cancer patients underwent full-length TCR alpha and beta sequencing. Ficoll density gradient centrifugation was used to isolate mononuclear cells from either lymph nodes or around 51 ml of peripheral blood. FACS confirmed that the sorted cell populations were more than 90% pure. Trimming leaves V shorter by 9 bases and J shorter by 0 bases, with the junction holding 6 bases beyond the gene matches. Based on the germline V gene, the CDR1 and CDR2 sequences are KGHDR and SFDVKD. The CDR3 starts with the cysteine, ends with the phenylalanine, and has 17 residues. Only the CDR3 portion is preserved as DNA: 51 bases, with reading frame beginning at the first base. This entry belongs to a study (dated by TCRdb to about 2015). For the wider study: The study examined whether tumor-infiltrating Tregs in breast cancer are drawn from blood Tregs or arise in situ by conversion from other CD4+ T cell subsets. What the study reported, not specific to this receptor: The TCR gene usage of tumor memory CD4+ T cells clustered together with blood and lymph node memory CD4+ cells and with lymph node naive CD4+ cells. Tumor-infiltrating Treg TCR alpha and beta sequences overlapped most with tumor naive CD4+ T cells, then with blood naive CD4+ T cells. Validation in the larger cohort was restricted to a single TCR beta V-J rearrangement rather than whole repertoires.

The receptor comes from a female donor with breast cancer. Sequencing used naive CD4+ T cells sorted from blood. Sample cell subset or site, as interpreted from the label and publication: naive CD4+ T cells, CD4+CD45RA+CD25-. The chain is made from TRBV24-1 and TRBJ2-2; 13 bases in between match TRBD2. Read as DNA, the sequence is TGTGCCACCGGCGGGACTAGCGGGGCCGCGAACACCGGGGAGCTGTTTTTT. Its translation is CATGGTSGAANTGELFF.